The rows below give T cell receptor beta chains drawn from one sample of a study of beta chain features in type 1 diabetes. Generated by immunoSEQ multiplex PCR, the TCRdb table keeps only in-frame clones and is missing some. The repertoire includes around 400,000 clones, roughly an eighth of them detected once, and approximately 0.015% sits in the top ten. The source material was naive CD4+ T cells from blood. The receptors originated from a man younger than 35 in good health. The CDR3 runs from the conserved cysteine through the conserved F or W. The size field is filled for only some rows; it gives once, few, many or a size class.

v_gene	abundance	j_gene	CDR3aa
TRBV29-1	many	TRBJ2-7	CSVAAGLTYEQYF
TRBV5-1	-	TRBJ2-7	CASTRGGSYEQYF
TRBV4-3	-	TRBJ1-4	CASSQEGRARGVFF
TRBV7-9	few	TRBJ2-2	CASSSRTSGGAAGELFF
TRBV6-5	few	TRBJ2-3	CASTRDRPTDTQYF
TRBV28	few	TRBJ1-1	CASTQNTEAFF
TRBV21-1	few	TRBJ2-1	CASSDGWARNINEQFF
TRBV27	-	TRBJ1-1	CASSFRGAEAFF
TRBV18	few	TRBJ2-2	CASSPAGGYTGELFF
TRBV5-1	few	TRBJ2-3	CASSSPGLATDTQYF
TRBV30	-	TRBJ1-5	CAWSSGGGLQPQHF
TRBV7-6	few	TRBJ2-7	CASSLAGTSGRSEQYF
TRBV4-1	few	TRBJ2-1	CASSQPERGANEQFF
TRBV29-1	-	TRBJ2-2	CSVGKRLSGTGELFF
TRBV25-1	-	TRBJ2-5	CASSRTSGRVLGTQYF
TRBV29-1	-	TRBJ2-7	CSVGLGVYSYEQYF
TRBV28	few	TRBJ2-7	CASSAPGQGYEQYF
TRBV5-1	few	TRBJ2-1	CASSLTGAYNEQFF
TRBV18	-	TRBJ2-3	CASSPQRGDTDTQYF
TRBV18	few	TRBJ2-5	CASSRSGSGETQYF
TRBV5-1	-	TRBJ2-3	CASSLSSDTQYF
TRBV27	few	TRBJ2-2	CASSRAGAGGELFF
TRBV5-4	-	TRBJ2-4	CASSPDSILAKNIQYF
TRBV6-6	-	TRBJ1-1	CASTLLGGTEAFF
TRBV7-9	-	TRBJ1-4	CASSRGDRALTNEKLFF
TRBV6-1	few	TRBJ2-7	CASSDLGSSYEQYF
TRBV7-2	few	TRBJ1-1	CASSLTVLSGASSAFF
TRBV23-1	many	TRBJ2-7	CASSPEFRRTYEQYF
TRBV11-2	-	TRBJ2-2	CASSLEGGQINTGELFF
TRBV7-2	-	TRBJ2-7	CASSSLAGGYEQYF
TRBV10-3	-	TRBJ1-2	CAISESGQNYGYTF
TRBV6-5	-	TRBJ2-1	CASSRGQGGGNEQFF
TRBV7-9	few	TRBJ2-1	CASSLGADNEQFF
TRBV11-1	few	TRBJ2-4	CASSLTSGKNIQYF
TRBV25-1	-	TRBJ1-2	CASSALGQGAHGYTF
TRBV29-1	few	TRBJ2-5	CSVGSRSHWETQYF
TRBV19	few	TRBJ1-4	CASKELLNEKLFF
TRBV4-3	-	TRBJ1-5	CASSQDEGRGQPQHF
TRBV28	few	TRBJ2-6	CASSPGGAGANVLTF
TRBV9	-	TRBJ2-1	CASSVDRGNEQFF
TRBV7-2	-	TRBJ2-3	CASSLISGPTDTQYF
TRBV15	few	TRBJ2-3	CATSRDGTGDTQYF
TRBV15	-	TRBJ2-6	CATSRVGTNSGANVLTF
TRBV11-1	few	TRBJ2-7	CASSLLRYSYEQYF
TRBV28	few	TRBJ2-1	CASSLSSGGRQFF
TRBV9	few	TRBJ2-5	CASSSSSWRGGLGETQYF
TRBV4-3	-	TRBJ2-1	CASSRWTSGRAYNEQFF
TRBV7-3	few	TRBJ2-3	CASSLHGRSGRGTDTQYF
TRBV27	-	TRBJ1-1	CASRSTGLNTEAFF
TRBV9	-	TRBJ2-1	CASSVRGTRSGGATEQFF
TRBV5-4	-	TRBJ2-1	CASSHSDRGNEQFF
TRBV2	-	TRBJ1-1	CASRGGAGTEAFF
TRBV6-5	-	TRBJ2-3	CASSYKGQGTDTQYF
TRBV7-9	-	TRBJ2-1	CASLSRGTSSYNEQFF
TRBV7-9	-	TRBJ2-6	CASSLGAGGSSGANVLTF
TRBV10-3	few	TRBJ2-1	CAISEARRGGGYNEQFF
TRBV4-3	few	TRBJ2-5	CASSQARTGLETQYF